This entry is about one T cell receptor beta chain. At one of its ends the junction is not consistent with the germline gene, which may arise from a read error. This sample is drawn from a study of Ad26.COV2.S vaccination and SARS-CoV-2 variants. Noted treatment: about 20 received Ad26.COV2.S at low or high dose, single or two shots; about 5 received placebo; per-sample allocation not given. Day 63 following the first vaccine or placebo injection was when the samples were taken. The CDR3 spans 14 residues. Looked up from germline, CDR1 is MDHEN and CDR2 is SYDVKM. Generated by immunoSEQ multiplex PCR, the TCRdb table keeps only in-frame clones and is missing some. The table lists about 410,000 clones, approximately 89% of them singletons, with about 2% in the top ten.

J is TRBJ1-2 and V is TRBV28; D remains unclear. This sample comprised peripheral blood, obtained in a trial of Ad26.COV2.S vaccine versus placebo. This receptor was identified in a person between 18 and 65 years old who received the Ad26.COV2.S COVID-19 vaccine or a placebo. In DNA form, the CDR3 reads TGTGTCAGCAGTATCTCCGGGAGGAACTATGGCTACACCTTC. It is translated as CVSSISGRNYGYTF.